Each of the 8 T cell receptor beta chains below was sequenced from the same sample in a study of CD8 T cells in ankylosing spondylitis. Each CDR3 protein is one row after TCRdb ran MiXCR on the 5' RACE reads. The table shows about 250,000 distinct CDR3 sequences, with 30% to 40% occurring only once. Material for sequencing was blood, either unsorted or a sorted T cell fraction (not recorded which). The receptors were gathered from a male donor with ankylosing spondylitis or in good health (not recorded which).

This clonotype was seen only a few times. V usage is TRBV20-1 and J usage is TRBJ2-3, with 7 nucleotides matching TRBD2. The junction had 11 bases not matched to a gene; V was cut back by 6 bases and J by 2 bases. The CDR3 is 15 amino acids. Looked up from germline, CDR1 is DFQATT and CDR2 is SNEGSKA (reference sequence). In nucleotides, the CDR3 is TGCAGTGCCCCCAACTGGGGGGGTCTCACAGATACGCAGTATTTT. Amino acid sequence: CSAPNWGGLTDTQYF.

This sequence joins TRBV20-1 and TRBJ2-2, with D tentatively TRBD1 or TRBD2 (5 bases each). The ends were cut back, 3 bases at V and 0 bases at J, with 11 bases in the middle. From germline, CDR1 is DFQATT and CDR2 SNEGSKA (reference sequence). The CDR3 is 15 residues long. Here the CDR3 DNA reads TGCAGTGCTAGGCCCGGGGCTACGAACACCGGGGAGCTGTTTTTT. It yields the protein CSARPGATNTGELFF.

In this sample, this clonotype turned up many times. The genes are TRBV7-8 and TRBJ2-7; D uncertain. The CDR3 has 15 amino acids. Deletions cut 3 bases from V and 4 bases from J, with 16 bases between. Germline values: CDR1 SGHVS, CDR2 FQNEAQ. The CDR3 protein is CASSFDWGSEYEQYF. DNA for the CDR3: TGTGCCAGCAGCTTTGATTGGGGTAGTGAGTACGAGCAGTACTTC.

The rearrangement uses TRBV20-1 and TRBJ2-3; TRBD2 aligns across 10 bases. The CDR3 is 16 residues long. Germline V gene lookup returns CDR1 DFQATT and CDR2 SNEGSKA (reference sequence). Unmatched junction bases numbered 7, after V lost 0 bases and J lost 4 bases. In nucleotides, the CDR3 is TGCAGTGCTAGAGATCCCACTAGCGGGGACGCAGATACGCAGTATTTT. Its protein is CSARDPTSGDADTQYF.

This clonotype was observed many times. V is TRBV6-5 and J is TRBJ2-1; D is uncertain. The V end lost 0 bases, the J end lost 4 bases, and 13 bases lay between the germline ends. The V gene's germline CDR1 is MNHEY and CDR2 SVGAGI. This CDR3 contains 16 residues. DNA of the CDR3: TGTGCCAGCAGTTACTCGAGTTACACCCCATACAATGAGCAGTTCTTC. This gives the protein CASSYSSYTPYNEQFF.

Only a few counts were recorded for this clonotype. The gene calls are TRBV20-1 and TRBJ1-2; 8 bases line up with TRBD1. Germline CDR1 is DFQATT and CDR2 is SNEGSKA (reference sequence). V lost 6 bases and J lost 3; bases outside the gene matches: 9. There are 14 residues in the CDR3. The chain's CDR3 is CSARQGRLDYGYTF. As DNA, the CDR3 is TGCAGTGCCAGACAGGGGAGGTTGGACTATGGCTACACCTTC.

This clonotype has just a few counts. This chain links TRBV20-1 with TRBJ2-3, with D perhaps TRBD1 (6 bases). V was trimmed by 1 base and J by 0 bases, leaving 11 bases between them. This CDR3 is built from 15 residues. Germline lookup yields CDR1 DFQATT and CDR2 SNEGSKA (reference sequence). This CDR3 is CSARAMGASTDTQYF. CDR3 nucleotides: TGCAGTGCTAGAGCCATGGGGGCCAGCACAGATACGCAGTATTTT.

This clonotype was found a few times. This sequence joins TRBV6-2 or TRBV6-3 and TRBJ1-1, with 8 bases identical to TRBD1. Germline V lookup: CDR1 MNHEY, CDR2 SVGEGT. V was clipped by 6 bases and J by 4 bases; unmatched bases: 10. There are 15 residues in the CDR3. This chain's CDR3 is CASSLPPGGFTEAFF. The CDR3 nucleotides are TGTGCCAGCAGCCTCCCTCCAGGGGGCTTCACTGAAGCTTTCTTT.